This entry lists 18 T cell receptor beta chains sequenced from one sample in a study of blood T cell repertoires in COVID-19. The protocol was immunoSEQ multiplex PCR, while the TCRdb copy is restricted to in-frame clones and leaves out a portion. The sample has some 150,000 clones, 89% seen once; the top ten hold roughly 0.77%. Sequencing used PBMCs or T cells enriched from blood (not recorded which). Every receptor here comes from a woman aged 18 to 35 who had recovered from COVID-19.

This chain joins TRBV5-1 and TRBJ2-3; 7 bases align to TRBD2. Germline V lookup: CDR1 SGHRS, CDR2 YFSETQ. The CDR3 runs to 15 residues. The J segment lost 5 bases and the V segment lost 4 bases, leaving 10 bases of the junction unmatched. The CDR3 nucleotides are TGCGCCAGCAGCCCTGGCGGGAGATTTGGAGATACGCAGTATTTT. This gives the protein CASSPGGRFGDTQYF.

The chain couples TRBV6-5 to TRBJ2-3, with TRBD1 identical over 7 bases. Losses at the gene ends were 5 bases for V and 5 bases for J; bases not matched to a gene: 7. Germline CDR1 is MNHEY and CDR2 is SVGAGI. This CDR3 is 14 amino acids long. The CDR3 region is CASSPQGVGDTQYF. In nucleotides, the CDR3 is TGTGCCAGCAGTCCCCAGGGGGTCGGAGATACGCAGTATTTT.

This chain links TRBV19 with TRBJ2-4; a weak D match, TRBD2 (6 bases). CDR3 length: 17 amino acids. The V end lost 5 bases, the J end lost 7 bases, and 24 bases lay between the germline ends. Germline lookup yields CDR1 LNHDA and CDR2 SQIVND (reference sequence). CDR3 sequence reads: CASSQKTGTGSQNIQYF. The CDR3 DNA reads as TGTGCCAGTAGTCAAAAAACGGGTACCGGGAGCCAGAACATTCAGTACTTC.

The chain recombines TRBV11-3 with TRBJ1-4; 7 bases line up with TRBD1. Germline assignment: CDR1 SGHNT and CDR2 YENEEA. V was clipped by 5 bases and J by 1 base; unmatched bases: 7. The CDR3 is 16 residues long. CDR3 region: CASSRNGQVTNEKLFF. The CDR3 region has the DNA TGTGCCAGCAGCCGGAACGGACAGGTAACTAATGAAAAACTGTTTTTT.

This clone was counted once. This sequence joins TRBV7-3 and TRBJ2-1, with 8 positions matching TRBD2. V was clipped by 2 bases and J by 8 bases; unmatched bases: 8. CDR1 and CDR2 from the germline V gene are SGHTA and FQGTGA. The CDR3 has 15 amino acids. The CDR3 nucleotides read TGTGCCAGCAGCTTATCCGGGAGGGCCGACGATGAGCAGTTCTTC. Its protein product is CASSLSGRADDEQFF. The complete variable domain, with remaining parts taken from reference TRBV7-3 and TRBJ2-1, reads GAGVSQTPSNKVTEKGKYVELRCDPISGHTALYWYRQSLGQGPEFLIYFQGTGAADDSGLPNDRFFAVRPEGSVSTLKIQRTERGDSAVYLCASSLSGRADDEQFFGPGTRLTVL.

The chain recombines TRBV9 with TRBJ2-7; TRBD2 might be the D (6 bases). The germline V and J ends were trimmed by 1 base and 7 bases, with 12 bases remaining between them. Germline CDR1 is SGDLS and CDR2 is YYNGEE. The CDR3 extends over 13 amino acids. CDR3: CASSVTSFGEQYF. The CDR3 bases are TGTGCCAGCAGCGTAACTAGCTTCGGAGAGCAGTACTTC.

The V and J genes are TRBV12-5 and TRBJ2-7; D gene unclear. This CDR3 has 12 residues. Germline values: CDR1 LGHNT, CDR2 FRNRAP. The germline V and J ends were trimmed by 2 bases and 4 bases, with 6 bases remaining between them. DNA for the CDR3: TGTGCTAGTGGTTTGAATGCGTACGAGCAGTACTTC. This codes for CASGLNAYEQYF.

In DNA, the CDR3 is TGTGCCAGCAGTTTTTTGCGGGAGATCTACGAGCAGTACTTC. Amino acid sequence: CASSFLREIYEQYF. The chain joins TRBV28 to TRBJ2-7; 7 positions agree with TRBD2. Germline CDR1 MDHEN, CDR2 SYDVKM. CDR3 size: 14 residues. J gave up 3 bases and V 3 bases, and 5 bases lay outside the gene matches.

This clone has more than one count but fewer than ten. This chain connects TRBV28 to TRBJ1-5; 8 nucleotides line up with TRBD1. Germline assignment: CDR1 MDHEN and CDR2 SYDVKM. Trimming took 6 bases from V and 5 from J; bases not matched to a gene: 9. The CDR3 runs 15 residues. The CDR3 reads CASRQRQGPDQPQHF. The CDR3, as DNA: TGTGCCAGCAGACAGAGACAGGGGCCGGATCAGCCCCAGCATTTT. Looking up the rest from reference TRBV28 and TRBJ1-5 gives the full variable domain: DVKVTQSSRYLVKRTGEKVFLECVQDMDHENMFWYRQDPGLGLRLIYFSYDVKMKEKGDIPEGYSVSREKKERFSLILESASTNQTSMYLCASRQRQGPDQPQHFGDGTRLSIL.

This chain connects TRBV6-5 to TRBJ2-3; 8 bases fit TRBD2. The germline CDR1 and CDR2 sequences are MNHEY and SVGAGI. CDR3 length equals 16 residues. V lost 0 bases, J lost 2 bases, and 4 bases stayed unmatched. DNA for the CDR3: TGTGCCAGCAGTTACTCCGCTAGCGGGCACACAGATACGCAGTATTTT. It specifies CASSYSASGHTDTQYF.

The chain recombines TRBV24-1 with TRBJ2-3; 13 bases line up with TRBD2. V lost 4 bases and J lost 4; bases outside the gene matches: 4. The CDR3 is 16 amino acids. Germline values: CDR1 KGHDR, CDR2 SFDVKD. CDR3 nucleotides: TGTGCCACCAGTGACCGGACTAGCGGGAGTGCAGATACGCAGTATTTT. It is translated as CATSDRTSGSADTQYF.

The chain carries TRBV29-1 and TRBJ1-1, with 8 bases identical to TRBD1. The CDR3 consists of 15 residues. J was trimmed by 0 bases and V by 6 bases; bases with no gene match: 9. The germline gives CDR1 SQVTM, CDR2 ANQGSEA. CDR3 loop: CSVVDRVNMNTEAFF. In DNA, the CDR3 is TGCAGCGTCGTGGACAGGGTAAACATGAACACTGAAGCTTTCTTT.

The chain links TRBV7-3 to TRBJ2-1; 10 bases match TRBD2. Germline-derived CDR1 and CDR2 are SGHTA and FQGTGA. J gave up 4 bases and V 2 bases, and 2 bases lay outside the gene matches. The CDR3 is made up of 15 amino acids. The CDR3 nucleotides read TGTGCCAGCAGCTTAGAAGCGGGAGGGTACAATGAGCAGTTCTTC. Translating gives CASSLEAGGYNEQFF.

The V and J genes are TRBV10-2 and TRBJ2-2; 7 bases align to TRBD2. With 9 bases clipped from V and 5 bases from J, the junction kept 6 bases outside the gene matches. This CDR3 contains 13 residues. Looked up from germline, CDR1 is WSHSY and CDR2 is SAAADI. As DNA, the CDR3 is TGCGCCAGGGCGGGAGTGGAGACCGGGGAGCTGTTTTTT. This codes for CARAGVETGELFF.

The V gene is TRBV20-1, the J gene TRBJ1-1, with D hard to call. The V end was cut by 3 bases, the J end by 0 bases, with 5 bases between. This CDR3 has 12 amino acids. Germline lookup yields CDR1 DFQATT and CDR2 SNEGSKA (reference sequence). In DNA form, the CDR3 reads TGCAGTGCTAGTACTGTGAACACTGAAGCTTTCTTT. Protein: CSASTVNTEAFF.

This clone was found a few times. The chain combines TRBV9 with TRBJ2-1; 8 nucleotides match TRBD1. The J segment lost 5 bases and the V segment lost 1 base, leaving 8 bases of the junction unmatched. Germline V CDR1 and CDR2: SGDLS, YYNGEE. This CDR3 spans 16 amino acids. This CDR3 reads CASSVSSTGEHNEQFF. CDR3 sequence (DNA): TGTGCCAGCAGCGTATCTTCGACAGGGGAACACAATGAGCAGTTCTTC. Together with reference TRBV9 and TRBJ2-1, the CDR3 gives the full variable domain: DSGVTQTPKHLITATGQRVTLRCSPRSGDLSVYWYQQSLDQGLQFLIQYYNGEERAKGNILERFSAQQFPDLHSELNLSSLELGDSALYFCASSVSSTGEHNEQFFGPGTRLTVL.

A single count supports this clone. The chain combines TRBV9 with TRBJ2-1; perhaps TRBD2 as D (5 bases). The length of the CDR3 is 15 residues. V shed 2 bases and J shed 5 bases, with 14 bases lying between them. From germline, CDR1 is SGDLS and CDR2 YYNGEE. This chain's CDR3 is CASSVSGVKNNEQFF. The DNA for the CDR3 is TGTGCCAGCAGCGTTTCCGGGGTGAAGAACAATGAGCAGTTCTTC.

V usage is TRBV7-8 and J usage is TRBJ1-1; D gene ambiguous. The CDR3 length is 16 residues. Trimming removed 2 bases at V and 3 bases at J, with 16 bases between. The germline gives CDR1 SGHVS, CDR2 FQNEAQ. CDR3 protein: CASSLTRRGVDTEAFF. The CDR3 DNA follows: TGTGCCAGCAGCTTAACGCGCCGGGGAGTGGACACTGAAGCTTTCTTT.